The entry below describes one TCR beta chain. The antigen is not known. Trimming shortened V by 4 bases and J by 3 bases, and 13 bases separated the two germline ends. Germline V gene lookup returns CDR1 LGHDT and CDR2 YNNKEL (reference sequence). This CDR3 comprises 14 residues. These data belong to a study of CD8 T cells in Susac syndrome. Study results and limitations: The study acknowledged a relatively small number of individuals in its TCR sequencing and HLA analysis.

RNA was extracted with the RNeasy kit, and a quantity of 0.5 to 1 ug was reverse transcribed using random hexamers. An immunoSEQ multiplex PCR amplified TCR beta CDR3 over 54 Vbeta and 13 Jbeta. Via MiXCR, TCRdb re-called the immunoSEQ multiplex PCR reads, giving one row per CDR3 protein. The sample holds tens of thousands of distinct CDR3 sequences, over 85% seen once. Sequencing of TCR beta, carried out with a high-throughput approach, was applied to CD8+ and CD4+ T cells from the blood. TEMRA cells were FACS-enriched, while CD8+ and CD4+ T cells were negatively isolated. The TCR sequence derives from a human donor with multiple sclerosis. Material: CD8+ T cells from PBMCs. The chain carries TRBV3-1 and TRBJ2-7; D is uncertain. The CDR3 region is CASSPGPRFYEQYF. The CDR3 DNA sequence: TGTGCCAGCAGCCCTGGACCGAGATTCTACGAGCAGTACTTC.